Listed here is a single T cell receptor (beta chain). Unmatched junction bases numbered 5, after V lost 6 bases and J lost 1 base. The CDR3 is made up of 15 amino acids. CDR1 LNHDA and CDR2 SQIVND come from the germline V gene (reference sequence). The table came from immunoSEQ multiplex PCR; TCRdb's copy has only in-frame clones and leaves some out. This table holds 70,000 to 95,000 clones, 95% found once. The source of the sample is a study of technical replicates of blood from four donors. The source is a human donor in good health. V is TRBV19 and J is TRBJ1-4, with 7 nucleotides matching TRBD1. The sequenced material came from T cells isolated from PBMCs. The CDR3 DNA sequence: TGTGCCAGTAGCAGGGGGTATCTAACTAATGAAAAACTGTTTTTT. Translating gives CASSRGYLTNEKLFF.